This T cell receptor (beta chain) appears in the sequencing data of a study of T cell repertoires in cytomegalovirus infection (dated by TCRdb to the late 2010s). With regard to the full study: Peptide stimulations targeted recently identified HLA-C-restricted CMV epitopes, whose presentation resists viral immunomodulation, together with well-studied HLA-B-restricted epitopes. Because public TCR beta signatures pointed to carriage of CMV infection together with the matching HLA type, the HLA type of each donor mattered for the analysis.

From a lookup of the germline V gene, CDR1 and CDR2 are MNHGY and SAAAGT. V is shortened by 6 bases, J by 5 bases, and the region joining them spans 16 bases. From cysteine to phenylalanine, the CDR3 is 15 amino acids long. Here the CDR3 DNA is all that survives: 45 bases in frame from base 1. Concerning this clonotype: The target of this receptor is not known. Base-call qualities are not available, and no considerably larger clone is one nucleotide away.

Instrument used: Illumina HiSeq 1500. Starting from the raw public reads, TCRdb applied fastp trimming at Q25, assembled clones with MiXCR and retained in-frame beta chains. CDR3 protein duplicates are merged, each entry listing the most common genes and DNA. The sample table shows fewer than 950,000 distinct CDR3 sequences, and about 31% are seen once. Clones ranked in the top ten supply around 12% of the sample. What the authors observed across the whole study: The ex vivo response was dominated by HLA-C-restricted CMV-specific TCR beta clonotypes, which also provided the single most frequent clonotype in two of eight donors. Carriers of CMV infection plus the relevant HLA type were discriminated by the cumulative frequency of public TCR beta family members in the study cohort and in an independent approximately 350-donor cohort.

The sample's treatment or condition label, in plain terms: in vitro stimulation with specific CMV peptide epitopes to enrich CMV-specific T cells. This sequence originates from a human donor in good health (CMV status not recorded). Some clones in this sample may be carry-over from other donors' samples. In this chain, TRBV6-8 is recombined with TRBJ1-4; the D gene cannot be resolved reliably. Sequencing was performed on cultured CD8+ T cells from PBMCs, taken from culture after CMV antigen stimulation. The nucleotides are TGTGCCAGCAGGTTATCAATGAACCTAAATGAAAAACTGTTTTTT. Translated, this is CASRLSMNLNEKLFF.